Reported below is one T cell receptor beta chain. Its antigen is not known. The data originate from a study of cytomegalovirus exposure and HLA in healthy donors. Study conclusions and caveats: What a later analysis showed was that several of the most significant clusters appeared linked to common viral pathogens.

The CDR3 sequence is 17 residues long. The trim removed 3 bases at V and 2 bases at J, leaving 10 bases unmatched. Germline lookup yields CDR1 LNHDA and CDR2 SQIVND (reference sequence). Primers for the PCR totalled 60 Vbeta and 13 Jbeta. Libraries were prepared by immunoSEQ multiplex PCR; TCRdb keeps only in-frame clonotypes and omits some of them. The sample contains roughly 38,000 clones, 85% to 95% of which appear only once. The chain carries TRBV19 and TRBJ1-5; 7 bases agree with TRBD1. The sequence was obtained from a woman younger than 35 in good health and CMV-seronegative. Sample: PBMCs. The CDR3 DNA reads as TGTGCCAGTAGTATCGATAGGGGGCTAAAGGGCAATCAGCCCCAGCATTTT. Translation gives CASSIDRGLKGNQPQHF.